The 20 T cell receptor beta chains presented below share a single source sample, sequenced in a study of T cells in Graves' hyperthyroidism and ophthalmopathy (dated by TCRdb to the late 2010s). The protocol used for the library was multiplex PCR. Reads for this sample came from an Illumina HiSeq 2000. TCR beta CDR3 regions were amplified from RNA transcripts. The TCR CDR3 was subjected to a first round of RT-PCR using the HTBI primer set and the Qiagen OneStep RT-PCR kit. TCRdb cleaned the public reads at Q25 with fastp, built clones with MiXCR and kept in-frame beta chains. Identical CDR3 protein sequences are pooled into one entry, listed with their most common genes and DNA. Counted in this sample were under 650,000 distinct CDR3 sequences; under 20% of them appeared once. Of the sample, approximately 3.8% is held by the ten largest clones. Sequenced: blood. These receptor sequences come from a woman in her twenties or thirties with Graves' hyperthyroidism.

This clonotype was recorded at least ten times. The rearrangement joins TRBV20-1 to TRBJ1-1; D is unclear. The CDR3 length is 12 residues. V lost 5 bases, J lost 8 bases, and 15 bases lay in between. Germline V gives CDR1 DFQATT, CDR2 SNEGSKA (reference sequence). Written as DNA, the CDR3 is TGCAGTGCTTCATCTACGGGGAGGGAAGCTTTCTTT. Its translation: CSASSTGREAFF.

This clonotype turned up a few times. This rearrangement joins TRBV7-9 to TRBJ2-7; 11 nucleotides agree with TRBD2. V trimming: 4 bases; J trimming: 0 bases; junction bases outside the gene matches: 11. The germline V gene has CDR1 SEHNR and CDR2 FQNEAQ (reference sequence). The CDR3 consists of 18 residues. The CDR3 reads CASSSTTLSGRASYEQYF. The CDR3 DNA reads TGTGCCAGCAGCTCTACAACACTTAGCGGGAGGGCCTCCTACGAGCAGTACTTC.

The genes are TRBV20-1 and TRBJ2-5; TRBD2 is a possible D gene (6 bases). The CDR3 runs 15 residues. V gave up 6 bases and J gave up 1 base, with 18 bases separating them. Germline CDR1 is DFQATT and CDR2 is SNEGSKA (reference sequence). The CDR3 is CSASVAEGFQETQYF. Written as DNA, the CDR3 is TGCAGTGCCTCCGTGGCGGAGGGGTTCCAAGAGACCCAGTACTTC.

Many counts were recorded for this clonotype. This sequence joins TRBV12-3 or TRBV12-4 and TRBJ1-2; tentative D call: TRBD1 (6 bases). The CDR3 runs 13 residues. V gave up 6 bases and J gave up 2 bases, with 10 bases separating them. CDR3 amino acids: CASSPGDNYGYTF. DNA for the CDR3: TGTGCCAGCAGCCCAGGGGACAACTATGGCTACACCTTC.

In this sample, this clonotype turned up a few times. V gene TRBV7-9 combines with J gene TRBJ2-4; the D gene could be TRBD1 or TRBD2 (5 bases each). The V gene's germline CDR1 is SEHNR and CDR2 FQNEAQ (reference sequence). The CDR3 sequence is 17 residues long. V was cut by 0 bases and J by 3 bases, with 15 bases left in between. The CDR3 region has the DNA TGTGCCAGCAGCTTAGCCTTCGGGACGTCGGGCAAAAACATTCAGTACTTC. Translation gives CASSLAFGTSGKNIQYF.

This clonotype was observed at least ten times. The chain uses TRBV28 and TRBJ1-2; 7 bases map to TRBD1. Per germline, CDR1 MDHEN and CDR2 SYDVKM. V gave up 6 bases and J gave up 5 bases; unmatched junction bases: 6. The CDR3 has 13 amino acids. CDR3 sequence reads: CASRGSGGYGYTF. The CDR3 region has the DNA TGTGCCAGCAGGGGATCAGGGGGATATGGCTACACCTTC.

In its sample, this clonotype was seen a few times. The rearrangement uses TRBV24-1 and TRBJ2-7; D is unresolved. CDR3 length: 14 amino acids. Trimming left V 4 bases short and J 4 bases short, with 13 bases between. Germline V gene lookup returns CDR1 KGHDR and CDR2 SFDVKD. CDR3 DNA sequence: TGTGCCACCAGTGACGAAGAACAGTGGTACGAGCAGTACTTC. This sequence encodes CATSDEEQWYEQYF.

With respect to this clonotype: A much larger clone is a single base away; this may be a read error. V is TRBV6-5 and J is TRBJ1-5; D is undetermined. Germline CDR1 MNHEY, CDR2 SVGAGI. CDR3 length: 13 residues. CDR3 protein: CASGYSLNQPQHF. CDR3 nucleotides: TGTGCCAGCGGTTACTCGTTGAATCAGCCCCAGCATTTT.

This clonotype was seen a few times. The gene calls are TRBV27 and TRBJ2-7; TRBD2 matches 12 bases. Germline V lookup: CDR1 MNHEY, CDR2 SMNVEV (reference sequence). This CDR3 comprises 14 residues. J was trimmed by 0 bases and V by 9 bases; bases with no gene match: 3. The CDR3 DNA sequence: TGTGCCAGAACTAGCGGGAGGAGCTCCTACGAGCAGTACTTC. Protein sequence: CARTSGRSSYEQYF.

This clonotype was observed at least ten times. The genes are TRBV20-1 and TRBJ2-7; D is perhaps TRBD2 (5 bases). Looked up from germline, CDR1 is DFQATT and CDR2 is SNEGSKA (reference sequence). This CDR3 contains 12 residues. Trimming left V 6 bases short and J 6 bases short, with 15 bases between. CDR3 region: CSALPLTSEQYF. DNA of the CDR3: TGCAGTGCCCTTCCCCTCACTAGCGAGCAGTACTTC.

This clonotype was detected a few times. The chain recombines TRBV27 with TRBJ2-7; weak D call: TRBD1 (7 bases). The germline V gene has CDR1 MNHEY and CDR2 SMNVEV (reference sequence). This CDR3 comprises 16 residues. V shed 1 base and J shed 6 bases, with 19 bases lying between them. The CDR3 DNA is TGTGCCAGCAGTTTATGGGGGGCAGGGGGGTTTCTCGAGCAGTACTTC. Protein sequence: CASSLWGAGGFLEQYF.

This clonotype was observed many times. This chain links TRBV6-1 with TRBJ2-3; D is uncertain. CDR3 length equals 11 residues. Trimming took off 3 bases at V and 14 bases at J, with 12 bases between the two ends. Germline V gene data show CDR1 as MNHNS and CDR2 as SASEGT. CDR3 residues: CASSDRPIPYF. The CDR3 nucleotides are TGTGCCAGCAGTGATCGTCCTATACCGTATTTT.

The gene calls are TRBV7-9 and TRBJ1-2; 7 nucleotides agree with TRBD1. Germline CDR1 is SEHNR and CDR2 is FQNEAQ (reference sequence). The CDR3 is made up of 16 amino acids. The V gene end was trimmed by 2 bases and the J gene end by 5 bases; junction bases not matched to a gene: 11. The CDR3 DNA reads as TGTGCCAGCAGCTTATCATACGGGACAGATTTTTATGGCTACACCTTC. This encodes CASSLSYGTDFYGYTF. The full variable domain, in which reference TRBV7-9 and TRBJ1-2 provide the parts outside the CDR3, is DTGVSQNPRHKITKRGQNVTFRCDPISEHNRLYWYRQTLGQGPEFLTYFQNEAQLEKSRLLSDRFSAERPKGSFSTLEIQRTEQGDSAMYLCASSLSYGTDFYGYTFGSGTRLTVV.

This clonotype was seen ten or more times. This chain uses TRBV11-2 with TRBJ2-1, with D possibly matching TRBD1 (6 bases). The CDR3 is 14 amino acids. CDR1 SGHAT and CDR2 FQNNGV come from the germline V gene. V was pared by 1 base and J by 2 bases, with 6 bases between. CDR3 in DNA: TGTGCCAGCAGCTTAGGGACAGCCTACAATGAGCAGTTCTTC. Its protein product is CASSLGTAYNEQFF.

This chain links TRBV28 with TRBJ2-7; 7 positions match TRBD2. Germline CDR1 and CDR2: MDHEN and SYDVKM. The ends lost 7 bases at V and 0 bases at J; junction bases unmatched: 9. The CDR3 is 15 residues long. In DNA, the CDR3 is TGTGCCAGCAAGTCCCTAGCGGAAAGCTCCTACGAGCAGTACTTC. Translated: CASKSLAESSYEQYF.

At least ten counts were recorded for this clonotype. A junction end diverges from the germline sequence, so it may reflect a read error. The chain uses TRBV5-1 and TRBJ2-2; 8 bases agree with TRBD2. Germline values: CDR1 SGHRS, CDR2 YFSETQ. This CDR3 spans 15 amino acids. The CDR3 spells CASSLGLANTGELFF. The CDR3 region has the DNA TGTGCCAGCAGTTTGGGACTAGCGAACACCGGGGAGCTGTTTTTT.

In the case of this clonotype: The junction departs from germline at one end; a sequencing error may be responsible. The rearrangement uses TRBV29-1 and TRBJ2-5; D call uncertain. Looked up from germline, CDR1 is SQVTM and CDR2 is ANQGSEA. This CDR3 comprises 12 residues. CDR3 region: CSVSNQAGVGDF. The DNA for the CDR3 is TGCAGCGTTTCCAACCAGGCCGGCGTCGGCGACTTC.

This clonotype has just a few counts. The V call is TRBV30, the J call TRBJ2-7; a possible D gene is TRBD2 (5 bases). Trimming cost V 5 bases and J 1 base, with 15 bases left between them. The V gene's germline CDR1 is GTSNPN and CDR2 SVGIG (reference sequence). This CDR3 is built from 14 residues. CDR3 coding DNA: TGTGCCTGGGGACCAGCGGATATATCCTACGAGCAGTACTTC. Its translation is CAWGPADISYEQYF.

This clonotype was seen at least ten times. The junction and the germline gene differ at one end; a read error may be behind it. This chain connects TRBV12-3 or TRBV12-4 to TRBJ2-5; D is possibly TRBD2 (7 bases). The CDR3 runs 13 residues. CDR3 DNA: TGTGCCAGCAGCTTAGGGGGGGCGGAGACCCAGTACTTC. This encodes CASSLGGAETQYF.

This clonotype was found a few times. J is TRBJ2-5 and V is TRBV5-6, with TRBD2 matching over 10 bases. CDR1 is SGHDT and CDR2 is YYEEEE in the germline V gene. V lost 4 bases to trimming and J lost 0 bases; unmatched junction nucleotides: 6. The CDR3 consists of 16 residues. The CDR3 sequence: CASSKALAGNQETQYF. In DNA, the CDR3 is TGTGCCAGCAGCAAGGCACTAGCGGGGAACCAAGAGACCCAGTACTTC.